The 4 T cell receptor beta chains below were found in one sample sequenced in a study of blood T cell repertoires in COVID-19. TCRdb's table, derived via immunoSEQ multiplex PCR, lists solely in-frame clones and lacks some. Found here are around 250,000 clones, roughly 85% of them singletons; the top ten hold approximately 5.1%. Sequencing input: peripheral blood. The source of these receptors is a man in his forties or fifties with active or convalescent COVID-19.

The chain employs TRBV11-1 and TRBJ2-1, with 8 bases matching TRBD2. Germline V lookup: CDR1 SGHAT, CDR2 FQDESV (reference sequence). This CDR3 is 16 amino acids long. Losses at the gene ends were 1 base for V and 3 bases for J; bases not matched to a gene: 5. The CDR3 spells CASSLEKLADYNEQFF. The CDR3 bases are TGTGCCAGCAGCTTAGAAAAACTAGCGGACTACAATGAGCAGTTCTTC.

This clone was seen a handful of times. The sample has other DNA sequences that encode this CDR3 too. This chain connects TRBV9 to TRBJ1-1; D is uncertain. Trimming took 0 bases from V and 0 from J, leaving 3 bases between them. CDR1 and CDR2 from the germline V gene are SGDLS and YYNGEE. This CDR3 has 13 amino acids. CDR3 sequence: CASSVAVNTEAFF. For the CDR3, the DNA is TGTGCCAGCAGCGTAGCGGTGAACACTGAAGCTTTCTTT.

As to this clone: One end of the junction fails to match germline, which may point to a read error. As DNA, the CDR3 is TGTGCCAGCAGTCTTACTAGTATATCGATGAATTTT. Protein sequence: CASSLTSISMNF. J is TRBJ2-3 and V is TRBV2, with D perhaps TRBD2 (5 bases). Germline CDR1 SNHLY, CDR2 FYNNEI. The CDR3 runs 12 residues. The full variable domain, with the rest looked up from reference TRBV2 and TRBJ2-3, is EPEVTQTPSHQVTQMGQEVILRCVPISNHLYFYWYRQILGQKVEFLVSFYNNEISEKSEIFDDQFSVERPDGSNFTLKIRSTKLEDSAMYFCASSLTSISMNFGPGTRLTVL.

This chain uses TRBV7-2 with TRBJ1-1, with TRBD1 identical over 8 bases. Germline V gene data show CDR1 as SGHTA and CDR2 as FQGNSA. J lost 4 bases, V lost 1 base, and 14 bases had no gene match. The CDR3 loop spans 18 amino acids. CDR3 bases: TGTGCCAGCAGCTTAGGCAGGGGGCATTCGGTCTTAGGCACTGAAGCTTTCTTT. Amino acid sequence: CASSLGRGHSVLGTEAFF.